This T cell receptor (beta chain) was identified in a study of T cell responses to AZD1222 COVID-19 vaccine. The CDR3 sequence is 15 residues long. Germline V gives CDR1 LGHDT, CDR2 YNNKEL (reference sequence). The V end lost 7 bases, the J end lost 6 bases, and 16 bases lay between the germline ends. Libraries were prepared by immunoSEQ multiplex PCR; TCRdb keeps only in-frame clonotypes and omits some of them. In the table there are about 100,000 clones, around 90% of which are singletons. V is TRBV3-1 (or the pseudogene TRBV3-2) and J is TRBJ1-6; no reliable D call. The sample was peripheral blood, taken 28 days after the second AZD1222 dose. The source is an adult who received the AZD1222 COVID-19 vaccine. The chain's CDR3 is CASTLLGSLNSPLHF. The CDR3 coding sequence is TGTGCCAGCACCCTGCTGGGTAGCCTTAATTCACCCCTCCACTTT.